The clone carrying this T cell receptor (beta chain) was picked up a small number of times. Germline values: CDR1 SEHNR, CDR2 FQNEAQ (reference sequence). V shed 1 base and J shed 4 bases, with 10 bases lying between them. The CDR3 loop spans 14 amino acids. The data originate from a study of human T cells and chemical hapten exposure. The sample's time point: patch test 1, 2 weeks after DPC sensitization. The treatment: therapeutic diphenylcyclopropenone sensitization with weekly scalp DPC. Per the original methods: Across samples, TCR counts had a median of about 100,000 and ranged from roughly 23,224 to 690,600. From the RACE reads, TCRdb called clonotypes with MiXCR, one entry per CDR3 protein. Clone size and V and J calls follow TCRdb, not the original study. This sample has 50,000 or so distinct CDR3 sequences, with less than 9.5% found just once.

Source: whole blood, taken in connection with sensitization to the hapten diphenylcyclopropenone (DPC). The sequence derives from a woman aged 45 to 65 with alopecia areata. Some clones in this sample may be carry-over from other donors' samples. V and J are TRBV7-9 and TRBJ1-2, with D perhaps TRBD1 (5 bases). The CDR3 is CASSLVGVIYGYTF. CDR3 DNA sequence: TGTGCCAGCAGCTTAGTAGGGGTGATCTATGGCTACACCTTC.